Listed below are T cell receptor beta chains from one sample, sequenced in a study of T cells in Graves' hyperthyroidism and ophthalmopathy. TCRdb reprocessed the multiplex PCR reads via MiXCR and lists one record per CDR3 protein. The table lists about 520,000 distinct CDR3 sequences, around a quarter of them singletons, with 10% to 12% in the top ten. Material for sequencing was blood. The receptors were gathered from a woman aged 25 to 39 with Graves' ophthalmopathy. CDR3s include the opening cysteine and the closing phenylalanine or tryptophan. A D gene is named only where the DNA matches it firmly. Clone size, where shown, is once, few, many, or a class for clones that have expanded.

>TRBJ2-2|many|TRBV20-1|TRBD1
CSARDRDRGTGELFF
TGCAGTGCTAGAGATCGGGACAGGGGGACCGGGGAGCTGTTTTTT
>TRBJ1-1|-|TRBV3-1|-
CASGLPHTEAFF
TGTGCCAGTGGACTGCCCCACACTGAAGCTTTCTTT
>TRBJ2-5|once|TRBV5-1|-
CASSLILGGEGEETQYF
TGCGCCAGCAGCTTGATTCTCGGGGGAGAAGGGGAGGAGACCCAGTACTTC
>TRBJ1-5|many|TRBV12-3/TRBV12-4|-
CASRNGQFSNQPQHF
TGTGCCAGCAGGAACGGACAGTTTAGCAATCAGCCCCAGCATTTT
>TRBJ1-5|-|TRBV30|-
CAWAPTGTNQPQHF
TGTGCCTGGGCCCCGACAGGCACAAATCAGCCCCAGCATTTT
>TRBJ2-2|-|TRBV30|TRBD2
CAWSVNGGGGPTWNTGELFF
TGTGCCTGGAGTGTTAATGGTGGGGGAGGGCCCACCTGGAACACCGGGGAGCTGTTTTTT
>TRBJ1-5|many|TRBV24-1|-
CATSEGQGNQPQHF
TGTGCCACCAGTGAAGGCCAGGGCAATCAGCCCCAGCATTTT
>TRBJ1-1|many|TRBV29-1|-
CSVEVTGPTEAFF
TGCAGCGTTGAAGTTACAGGGCCCACTGAAGCTTTCTTT
>TRBJ1-2|-|TRBV19|-
CASTFPGQSHYGYTF
TGTGCCAGTACCTTTCCGGGACAATCCCACTATGGCTACACCTTC
>TRBJ2-2|few|TRBV3-1|TRBD1
CASSQGTGSGELFF
TGTGCCAGCAGCCAAGGGACAGGGTCCGGGGAGCTGTTTTTT
>TRBJ2-7|-|TRBV6-1|-
CASNQPGYEQYF
TGTGCCAGCAATCAACCAGGGTACGAGCAGTACTTC
>TRBJ1-2|many|TRBV12-3/TRBV12-4|-
CASSPGAAPNYGYTF
TGTGCCAGCAGCCCGGGCGCTGCACCGAACTATGGCTACACCTTC
>TRBJ2-5|-|TRBV28|-
CASSYLAVQETQYF
TGTGCCAGCAGTTACTTGGCGGTCCAAGAGACCCAGTACTTC
>TRBJ1-2|-|TRBV12-3/TRBV12-4|-
CASSGLRGRGGGYTF
TGTGCCAGCAGTGGACTACGCGGCAGGGGCGGAGGCTACACCTTC
>TRBJ2-7|many|TRBV5-1|-
CASSSGREASYEQYF
TGCGCCAGCAGCTCCGGCAGGGAGGCCTCCTACGAGCAGTACTTC
>TRBJ2-7|many|TRBV7-9|-
CASSPQAGYEQYF
TGTGCCAGCAGCCCTCAGGCGGGGTACGAGCAGTACTTC
>TRBJ2-5|once|TRBV5-1|TRBD2
CASSHENSGGVGGETQYF
TGCGCCAGCAGTCACGAAAACAGCGGGGGTGTGGGAGGAGAGACCCAGTACTTC